The following is a TCR beta chain sequence with its context. The antigen remains unidentified. Treatment given: oral pan-JAK inhibitor, 5-10 mg twice daily. Sorting separated CD4+ and CD8+ T cells out of PBMCs. cDNA prepared by RNA extraction and subsequent reverse transcription served as the template for sequencing. Assay used: immunoSEQ multiplex PCR; TCRdb lists only in-frame clones, some missing. The sample yields about 190,000 clones, around 65% seen once. The CDR3 extends over 14 amino acids. V shed 2 bases and J 4 bases; nucleotides not matched to a gene: 3. From germline, CDR1 is ENHRY and CDR2 SYGVKD. This entry belongs to a study of CD8+ T cells in alopecia areata. Study overall: Percent of scalp involved defined treated patients' severity scores. Findings and caveats of the study: Expanded CD8+ clones among the top 100, as well as scalp clonality, were significantly decreased by tofacitinib.

This clonotype was obtained from a human donor with alopecia areata. This sequence joins TRBV10-3 and TRBJ1-1, with 8 bases that match TRBD1. Sample: CD4+ T cells sorted from blood, taken at week 4, from a patient treated with tofacitinib. The CDR3 DNA follows: TGTGCCATCAGTGAGGGACAGGGCAGCACTGAAGCTTTCTTT. It encodes CAISEGQGSTEAFF.